This record concerns one T cell receptor beta chain sequence. Source study methods: Estimation of nucleated cell counts was performed using reference gene primer amplification. Sequenced by immunoSEQ multiplex PCR; TCRdb stores in-frame clones only, minus some. V, J and clone size are taken as reported in that table, and D and trimming were inferred from the DNA itself. The sample contains approximately 53,000 clones, under 85% of which appear only once. These data are taken from a study of blood T cell repertoires in COVID-19. Study-wide background: Acute and convalescent COVID-19 specimens originated in the United States, Italy and Spain. From T cells, B-cell-depleted T cells, or PBMCs came the material, which was cDNA or gDNA.

The CDR3 has 14 amino acids. Germline loops: CDR1 MDHEN, CDR2 SYDVKM. Trimming removed 6 bases at V and 6 bases at J, with 15 bases between. The rearrangement uses TRBV28 and TRBJ1-5; D might be TRBD1 (5 bases). Sequences were obtained from peripheral blood. The receptor's source is a man aged 35 to 55 with acute or convalescent COVID-19. CDR3 in DNA: TGTGCCAGCAGCCTCGGGGGGTGGGGTCAGCCCCAGCATTTT. It translates to CASSLGGWGQPQHF.